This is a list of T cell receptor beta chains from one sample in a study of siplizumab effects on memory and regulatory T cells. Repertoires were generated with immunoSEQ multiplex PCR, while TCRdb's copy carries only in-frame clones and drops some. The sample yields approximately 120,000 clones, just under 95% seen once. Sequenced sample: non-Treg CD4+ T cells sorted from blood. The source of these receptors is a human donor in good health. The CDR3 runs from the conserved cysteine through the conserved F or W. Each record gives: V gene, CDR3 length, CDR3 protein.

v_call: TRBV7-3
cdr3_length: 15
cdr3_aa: CASSFGTGNTGELFF

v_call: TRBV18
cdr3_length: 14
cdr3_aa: CASSPNRDGYEQYF

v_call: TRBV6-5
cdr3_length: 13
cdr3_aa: CASSSRTDQPQHF

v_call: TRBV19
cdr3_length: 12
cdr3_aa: CASSTTGGGYTF

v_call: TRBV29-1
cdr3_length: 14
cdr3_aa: CSVGLGSSNTEAFF

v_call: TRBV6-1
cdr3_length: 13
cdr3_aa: CASRRHLNTEAFF

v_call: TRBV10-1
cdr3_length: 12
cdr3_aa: CAIPDLSYEQYF

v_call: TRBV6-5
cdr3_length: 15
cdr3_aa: CASSPYKGDYTEAFF

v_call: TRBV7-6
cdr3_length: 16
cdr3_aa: CASSSPGSGPYNEQFF

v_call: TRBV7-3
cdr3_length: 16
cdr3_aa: CASSPQPLVGNTEAFF

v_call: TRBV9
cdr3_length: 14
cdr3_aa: CASSVVQGGPEAFF

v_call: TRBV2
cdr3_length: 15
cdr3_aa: CASSETDRRKQPQHF

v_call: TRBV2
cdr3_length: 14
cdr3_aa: CASRETTVNTEAFF

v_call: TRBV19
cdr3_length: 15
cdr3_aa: CASTTLQGSNQPQHF

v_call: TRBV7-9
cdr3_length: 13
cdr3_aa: CASSPSGPHEQYF

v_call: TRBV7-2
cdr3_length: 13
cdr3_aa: CASAGTGGDPLHF

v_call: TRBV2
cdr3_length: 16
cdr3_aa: CASNNSKTSLEEEQYF